Shown below are 3 T cell receptor beta chains from a single sample sequenced in a study of cytomegalovirus exposure and HLA in healthy donors. The PCR used 60 Vbeta and 13 Jbeta primers. Only in-frame clones appear in the TCRdb table, and some are missing; sequencing was by immunoSEQ multiplex PCR. Here the sample spans about 160,000 clones, about 82% being singletons. Sequencing used PBMCs. Receptor source: a woman aged 18 to 35 in good health and CMV-seronegative.

This chain joins TRBV29-1 and TRBJ2-3; 7 bases agree with TRBD2. The CDR3 runs 13 residues. CDR1 and CDR2 (germline): SQVTM, ANQGSEA. V lost 4 bases and J lost 2; bases outside the gene matches: 3. CDR3 sequence reads: CSVVGRATDTQYF. CDR3 DNA: TGCAGCGTTGTAGGGAGGGCCACAGATACGCAGTATTTT.

This clone occurred once. The rearrangement links TRBV6-1 to TRBJ2-3; TRBD2 aligns across 9 bases. The CDR3 covers 14 residues. Germline V CDR1 and CDR2: MNHNS, SASEGT. V shed 6 bases, J shed 6 bases, and the junction held 7 bases outside the gene matches. This CDR3 is CASRVRAGGDTQYF. The CDR3 DNA reads as TGTGCCAGCAGGGTTCGGGCGGGAGGGGATACGCAGTATTTT.

J is TRBJ2-2 and V is TRBV7-9; TRBD2 matches at 7 bases. The germline CDR1 and CDR2 sequences are SEHNR and FQNEAQ (reference sequence). The CDR3 covers 15 residues. Trimming removed 5 bases from V and 6 bases from J; junction bases left unmatched: 9. CDR3 region: CASSGRESTAGELFF. Here the CDR3 DNA reads TGTGCCAGCAGCGGGCGGGAGTCGACCGCCGGGGAGCTGTTTTTT.